This T cell receptor beta chain was observed in a study of shared clonotypes between healthy human individuals. This clone appeared a single time. Antigen: not known. TCRdb keeps only in-frame clones here, not all; method: immunoSEQ multiplex PCR. Of 1.4 million to 1.5 million clones in the sample, roughly 95% were seen once. Notes on the study in general: It was observed that approximately 5% of naive CD4 clonotypes were shared across several donors.

Trimming shortened V by 0 bases and J by 2 bases, and 12 bases separated the two germline ends. The CDR3 extends over 16 amino acids. Germline V CDR1 and CDR2: MDHEN, SYDVKM. The source is a man aged 25 to 45 in good health. Sequenced sample: naive CD4+ T cells sorted from blood. The subset here: CD45RA+ positively selected. The V gene is TRBV28, the J gene TRBJ2-3; D is uncertain. The DNA for the CDR3 is TGTGCCAGCAGTTTATGGTCGGCTACCGACACAGATACGCAGTATTTT. As protein: CASSLWSATDTDTQYF.